These 9 T cell receptor beta chains came from one sample sequenced in a study of T cell responses to AZD1222 COVID-19 vaccine. Repertoires were generated with immunoSEQ multiplex PCR, while TCRdb's copy carries only in-frame clones and drops some. The table lists 110,000 or so clones, just over 85% of them singletons, with around 17% in the top ten. Here the sequenced sample was peripheral blood, taken 28 days after the second AZD1222 dose. These receptors originate from an adult who received the AZD1222 COVID-19 vaccine.

CDR3 loop: CASSDDATNEKLFF. The DNA of the CDR3 is TGTGCCAGTAGCGATGACGCAACTAATGAAAAACTGTTTTTT. V and J are TRBV19 and TRBJ1-4, with unresolved D. Germline V lookup: CDR1 LNHDA, CDR2 SQIVND (reference sequence). CDR3 length: 14 amino acids. Trimming removed 6 bases at V and 0 bases at J, with 8 bases between.

This chain connects TRBV19 to TRBJ2-5, with TRBD2 matching over 8 bases. Germline V gives CDR1 LNHDA, CDR2 SQIVND (reference sequence). This CDR3 is 14 amino acids long. The J segment lost 4 bases and the V segment lost 6 bases, leaving 7 bases of the junction unmatched. CDR3 sequence (DNA): TGTGCCAGTAGCACGGACAGCGGGGGAGAGACCCAGTACTTC. It codes for CASSTDSGGETQYF. The whole variable domain, remainder taken from reference TRBV19 and TRBJ2-5, is DGGITQSPKYLFRKEGQNVTLSCEQNLNHDAMYWYRQDPGQGLRLIYYSQIVNDFQKGDIAEGYSVSREKKESFPLTVTSAQKNPTAFYLCASSTDSGGETQYFGPGTRLLVL.

This clone was observed a few times. The chain joins TRBV7-2 to TRBJ1-6, with D possibly matching TRBD1 (6 bases). Between the trimmed V and J ends, which lost 0 bases and 10 bases, there was a span of 13 bases. CDR3 length: 15 residues. Germline CDR1 SGHTA, CDR2 FQGNSA. Here the CDR3 DNA reads TGTGCCAGCAGCTTAGCGAGGGCAGGGGCCTCACCCCTCCACTTT. This sequence encodes CASSLARAGASPLHF.

This clone was counted only a few times. The V and J genes are TRBV19 and TRBJ1-1; D ambiguous. V shed 7 bases and J shed 1 base, with 10 bases lying between them. The CDR3 is made up of 13 amino acids. Germline V lookup: CDR1 LNHDA, CDR2 SQIVND (reference sequence). The chain's CDR3 is CASKDRTNTEAFF. For the CDR3, the DNA is TGTGCCAGTAAAGACCGAACGAACACTGAAGCTTTCTTT.

V usage is TRBV30 and J usage is TRBJ1-4; D is ambiguous. The CDR3 length is 12 residues. The germline CDR1 and CDR2 sequences are GTSNPN and SVGIG (reference sequence). V gave up 3 bases and J gave up 3 bases, with 5 bases separating them. CDR3: CAWSGANEKLFF. In nucleotides, the CDR3 is TGTGCCTGGAGCGGTGCTAATGAAAAACTGTTTTTT.

The gene calls are TRBV28 and TRBJ2-7; TRBD1 aligns across 8 bases. The CDR3 spans 14 residues. Germline-derived CDR1 and CDR2 are MDHEN and SYDVKM. J lost 3 bases, V lost 5 bases, and 6 bases had no gene match. The CDR3 DNA follows: TGTGCCAGCAGTCTCCGACAGGGGAGCTACGAGCAGTACTTC. It codes for CASSLRQGSYEQYF.

V is TRBV5-1 and J is TRBJ1-4; 10 nucleotides line up with TRBD1. Trimming removed 4 bases from V and 5 bases from J; junction bases left unmatched: 8. Germline V lookup: CDR1 SGHRS, CDR2 YFSETQ. The CDR3 loop spans 16 amino acids. The DNA of the CDR3 is TGCGCCAGCAGCATCAGACCGGGACAGGGGAATGAAAAACTGTTTTTT. This encodes CASSIRPGQGNEKLFF.

The CDR3 is CASSPDRASGNTIYF. In DNA, the CDR3 is TGTGCCAGCAGTCCGGACAGGGCCTCTGGAAACACCATATATTTT. The chain links TRBV6-5 to TRBJ1-3, with TRBD1 matching over 8 bases. The CDR3 consists of 15 residues. The J segment lost 0 bases and the V segment lost 5 bases, leaving 3 bases of the junction unmatched. Germline CDR1 reads MNHEY; CDR2 reads SVGAGI.

This rearrangement joins TRBV10-3 to TRBJ2-3; 7 bases map to TRBD2. This CDR3 is built from 15 residues. J lost 4 bases, V lost 6 bases, and 10 bases had no gene match. Germline assignment: CDR1 ENHRY and CDR2 SYGVKD. CDR3 coding DNA: TGTGCCATCAGGAGGGGACTAAATTCCGCAGATACGCAGTATTTT. It yields the protein CAIRRGLNSADTQYF.